The 8 T cell receptor beta chains presented below share a single source sample, sequenced in a study of regulatory T cells. Study outcomes and limitations: In CD3G-deficient patients, conventional CD4+ T cells were enriched for hydrophobic CDR3 residues at positions 6 and 7.

The antigens for these receptors are not known. Primers: 52 TRBV forward and 13 TRBJ reverse. Some clones are missing from TCRdb's copy, which holds only in-frame ones; the method was immunoSEQ multiplex PCR. The sample contains about 15,000 clones, around 80% of which appear only once. Sequences were obtained from conventional CD4+ T cells sorted from blood. The receptors here all came from a person aged 30 to 39 with CD3G deficiency.

The chain combines TRBV28 with TRBJ1-1; the D is unclear. Germline V CDR1 and CDR2: MDHEN, SYDVKM. Trimming took off 6 bases at V and 3 bases at J, with 11 bases between the two ends. The CDR3 loop spans 13 amino acids. CDR3 sequence reads: CASREVRDTEAFF. CDR3 DNA: TGTGCCAGCAGGGAGGTAAGGGACACTGAAGCTTTCTTT.

The V and J genes are TRBV19 and TRBJ1-6; 9 nucleotides match TRBD1. The V and J ends lost 4 bases and 7 bases, in that order; junction bases with no gene match: 8. Germline V gene sequence: CDR1 LNHDA, CDR2 SQIVND (reference sequence). This CDR3 is 16 amino acids long. The CDR3: CASSTLQGARNSPLHF. CDR3 nucleotides: TGTGCCAGTAGTACCCTACAGGGGGCAAGGAATTCACCCCTCCACTTT.

The chain recombines TRBV6-1 with TRBJ1-4; 9 nucleotides agree with TRBD1. This CDR3 spans 17 amino acids. CDR1 is MNHNS and CDR2 is SASEGT in the germline V gene. The V segment lost 2 bases and the J segment 10 bases; nucleotides outside the gene matches: 14. CDR3 bases: TGTGCCAGCAGTGAACCCCGCTCCGGGACAGGGTCCGGAAAACTGTTTTTT. This translates into CASSEPRSGTGSGKLFF.

The chain is built from TRBV28 and TRBJ1-2; D may be TRBD1 (5 bases). The CDR3 covers 16 residues. The ends were cut back, 5 bases at V and 0 bases at J, with 16 bases in the middle. Germline V gene lookup returns CDR1 MDHEN and CDR2 SYDVKM. The CDR3 loop reads CASSPAGRGPNYGYTF. DNA of the CDR3: TGTGCCAGCAGTCCAGCAGGGCGGGGCCCTAACTATGGCTACACCTTC.

The V call is TRBV6-1, the J call TRBJ1-1, with 10 nucleotides matching TRBD1. The CDR3 contains 14 residues. Germline V gene sequence: CDR1 MNHNS, CDR2 SASEGT. V trimming: 6 bases; J trimming: 8 bases; junction bases outside the gene matches: 9. CDR3 region: CASRRDRGPREAFF. The CDR3 region has the DNA TGTGCCAGCAGAAGGGACAGGGGTCCCCGGGAAGCTTTCTTT.

The CDR3 nucleotides read TGTGCCATCCGGTCGGGTGGAACCCAGTACTTC. Protein sequence: CAIRSGGTQYF. The chain is built from TRBV10-3 and TRBJ2-5; D is unclear. From germline, CDR1 is ENHRY and CDR2 SYGVKD. Deletions cut 8 bases from V and 8 bases from J, with 12 bases between. The CDR3 covers 11 residues.

The rearrangement links TRBV5-5 to TRBJ2-7; TRBD1 matches at 7 bases. V lost 5 bases and J lost 3; bases outside the gene matches: 11. Germline V gene lookup returns CDR1 SGHKS and CDR2 YYEKEE (reference sequence). This CDR3 region has 15 residues. The chain's CDR3 is CASRGTGTASYEQYF. The CDR3 nucleotides read TGTGCCAGCAGAGGAACCGGGACAGCAAGCTACGAGCAGTACTTC.

This chain connects TRBV5-1 to TRBJ1-1; 10 positions match TRBD1. CDR1 is SGHRS and CDR2 is YFSETQ in the germline V gene. CDR3 length equals 15 residues. The J segment lost 0 bases and the V segment lost 3 bases, leaving 2 bases of the junction unmatched. The DNA for the CDR3 is TGCGCCAGCAGCTGGGACAGGGGTATGAACACTGAAGCTTTCTTT. This translates into CASSWDRGMNTEAFF.